This T cell receptor beta chain was retrieved from a study of cytomegalovirus exposure and HLA in healthy donors. Whole-study findings and limits: The classifier reportedly diagnosed cytomegalovirus status with high specificity and sensitivity. The study reported that TCR beta sequences accurately predicted HLA-A and HLA-B alleles in most subjects. Most TCR sequences were uncommon, yet certain public TCRs appeared in many donors. Upon later analysis, TCR association rates were observed to vary by HLA locus, being highest for DRB1 and lowest for HLA-C.

The CDR3 has 13 amino acids. CDR1 and CDR2 (germline): WSHSY, SAAADI. The germline V and J ends were trimmed by 1 base and 0 bases, with 3 bases remaining between them. In the PCR, 60 Vbeta and 13 Jbeta primers were used. This table comes from immunoSEQ multiplex PCR, and its TCRdb copy is limited to in-frame clones, with some not included. The table has 100,000 or so clones, about 80% seen once. As regards this clone: Antigen: not known.

This chain uses TRBV10-2 with TRBJ1-2; no clear D. Material for sequencing was PBMCs. The receptor was derived from a woman aged 40 to 50 in good health and CMV-seropositive. The CDR3 nucleotides are TGCGCCAGCAGTGAGTTCTCTAACTATGGCTACACCTTC. It is translated as CASSEFSNYGYTF.